Here is one TCR beta chain with its context. Its recognized antigen is unknown. Base quality data are lacking; no much larger clone is found one base away. This sample is drawn from a study of metastatic and nonmetastatic thyroid tumors (dated by TCRdb to the early 2020s). The study in broad terms: Repertoires from peripheral blood and from tumor or nodule tissue samples of malignant and benign thyroid patients were compared. What the study reported, not specific to this receptor: TCR beta diversity was reported as significantly higher in malignant tumors than in benign nodules, in both blood and tumor samples.

Receptor amplification or capture employed PCR. The run used an Illumina HiSeq 4000. High-throughput sequencing was used to profile the TCR beta-chain CDR3 region of every patient. Regarding the original processing steps: A classifier to discriminate distant-metastatic papillary thyroid cancer patients was built from CDR3 differences across clinicopathological groups. The Shannon index was used to assess repertoire diversity, and the Morisita-Horn index was used to assess tumor-blood repertoire similarity. Clones were called with MiXCR by TCRdb after fastp trimmed the public reads at Q25, and only in-frame beta chains were retained. For this entry, the V and J calls and clone size follow TCRdb and not the study's own pipeline. The sample contains over 50,000 clones, roughly 29% of them found a single time. The biggest ten clones account for about 16% of the sample. For this chain, trimming is 5 bases at the V end and 4 bases at the J end, and the number of junction bases without a gene match is 3. Taken from the germline V gene, the CDR1 and CDR2 loops are SGHAT and FQNNGV. The CDR3 goes from the cysteine to the phenylalanine over 15 residues. Left in the record is the CDR3 DNA by itself, 45 bases read in frame from the first base.

No patient had received any treatment before thyroid surgery. Using T-cell receptor beta sequencing, the researchers looked back retrospectively at clinical samples from patients, gathered between the early 2010s and the late 2010s. Sequenced input: blood. The receptor's source is a female donor with papillary thyroid cancer or a benign thyroid nodule (not recorded which). Some clones in this sample may be carry-over from other donors' samples. The chain is made from TRBV11-2 and TRBJ2-1, with 12 junctional bases fitting TRBD2. At the DNA level, the sequence is TGTGCCAGCAGCGTACTAGCGGGGGGTTACAATGAGCAGTTCTTC. It translates to CASSVLAGGYNEQFF.